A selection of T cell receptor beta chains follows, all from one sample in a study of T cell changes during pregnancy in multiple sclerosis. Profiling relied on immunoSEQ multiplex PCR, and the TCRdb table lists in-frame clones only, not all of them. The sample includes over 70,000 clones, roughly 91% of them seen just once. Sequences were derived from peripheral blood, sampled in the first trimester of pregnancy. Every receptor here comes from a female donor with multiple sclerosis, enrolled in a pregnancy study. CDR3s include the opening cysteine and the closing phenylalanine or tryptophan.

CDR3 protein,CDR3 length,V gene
CASSPREGNTEAFF,14,TRBV19
CASSYSILTGELFF,14,TRBV6-5
CASSFGGENYGYTF,14,TRBV5-1
CASRIAETQYF,11,TRBV2
CASMRWGGYNEQFF,14,TRBV27
CASSIEEDGPYEQYF,15,TRBV19
CASDQDRSETQYF,13,TRBV12-5
CASSQNREETQYF,13,TRBV18
CASSTERHYEQYF,13,TRBV6-5
CASSEQRTSYEQYF,14,TRBV19
CASSSGTIINQPQHF,15,TRBV7-2
CASRQGPTQEKLFF,14,TRBV6-1
CASSPGTGGEKLFF,14,TRBV5-4
CASSQDRGTGSEQYF,15,TRBV4-1
CSVPGLAGSYNEQFF,15,TRBV29-1
CASEQFRNEKLFF,13,TRBV2
CASSDFGTQYF,11,TRBV2
CASRKDRGNQPQHF,14,TRBV19
CASSQDFERGASSTDTQYF,19,TRBV4-2
CASSFSTGLDYGYTF,15,TRBV6-5
CASSQNTGELFF,12,TRBV5-1
CASSVGANTEAFF,13,TRBV9
CASSLGRGALNEQFF,15,TRBV11-2
CASSSGQGQETQYF,14,TRBV10-2
CASSPGQMEYGYTF,14,TRBV5-1
CASSLDIAGGADTQYF,16,TRBV7-2